This T cell receptor (beta chain) was recorded in a study of blood T cell repertoires in COVID-19. Whole-study context: Donors in the United States, Italy and Spain gave samples during acute or convalescent COVID-19.

In the original processing: Estimation of nucleated cell counts was performed using reference gene primer amplification. The assay was immunoSEQ multiplex PCR, and TCRdb's table has in-frame clones only and misses some. V and J calls and clone size are as listed in that table; D and trimming were resolved from the DNA. The data hold approximately 260,000 clones, with over 80% observed a single time. CDR1 and CDR2 from the germline V gene are SGHTA and FQGTGA. This CDR3 is built from 13 residues. The ends were cut back, 3 bases at V and 6 bases at J, with 9 bases in the middle. The chain has TRBV7-3 and TRBJ1-5, with D possibly being TRBD1 (5 bases). Specimen: peripheral blood. This clonotype was obtained from a woman between 65 and 79 years old with COVID-19, enrolled during active disease. The CDR3 sequence is CASSLQGGQPQHF. The DNA of the CDR3 is TGTGCCAGCAGCTTGCAGGGTGGTCAGCCCCAGCATTTT.